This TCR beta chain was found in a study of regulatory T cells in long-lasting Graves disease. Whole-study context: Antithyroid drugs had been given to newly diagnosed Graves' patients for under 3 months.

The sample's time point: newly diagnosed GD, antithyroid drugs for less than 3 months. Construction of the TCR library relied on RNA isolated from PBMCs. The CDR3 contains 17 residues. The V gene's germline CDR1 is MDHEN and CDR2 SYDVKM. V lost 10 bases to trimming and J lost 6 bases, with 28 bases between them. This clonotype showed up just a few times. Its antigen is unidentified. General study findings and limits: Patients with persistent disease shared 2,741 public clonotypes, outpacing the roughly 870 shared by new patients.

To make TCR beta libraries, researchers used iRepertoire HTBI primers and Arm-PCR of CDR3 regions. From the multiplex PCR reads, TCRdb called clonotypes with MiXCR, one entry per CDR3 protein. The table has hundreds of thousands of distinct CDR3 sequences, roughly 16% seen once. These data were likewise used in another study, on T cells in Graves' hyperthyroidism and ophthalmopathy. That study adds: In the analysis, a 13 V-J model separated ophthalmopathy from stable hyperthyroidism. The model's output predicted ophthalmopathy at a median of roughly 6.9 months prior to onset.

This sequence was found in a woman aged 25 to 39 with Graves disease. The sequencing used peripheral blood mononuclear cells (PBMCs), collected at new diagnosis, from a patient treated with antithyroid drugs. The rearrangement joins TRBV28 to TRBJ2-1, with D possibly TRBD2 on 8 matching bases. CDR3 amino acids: CAKSRGDRNAGGNEQFF. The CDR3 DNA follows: TGTGCCAAAAGCAGGGGGGATAGAAACGCGGGAGGCAATGAGCAGTTCTTC.